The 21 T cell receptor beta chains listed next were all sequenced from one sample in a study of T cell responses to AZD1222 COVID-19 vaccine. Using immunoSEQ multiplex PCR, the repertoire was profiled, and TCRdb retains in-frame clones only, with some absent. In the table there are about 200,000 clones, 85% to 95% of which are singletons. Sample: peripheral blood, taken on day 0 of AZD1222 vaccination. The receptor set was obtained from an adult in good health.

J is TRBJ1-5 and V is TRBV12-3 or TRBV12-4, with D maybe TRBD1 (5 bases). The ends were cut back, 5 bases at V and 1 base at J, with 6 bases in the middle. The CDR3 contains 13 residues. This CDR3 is CASSRDSNQPQHF. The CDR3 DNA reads TGTGCCAGCAGTCGGGACAGCAATCAGCCCCAGCATTTT.

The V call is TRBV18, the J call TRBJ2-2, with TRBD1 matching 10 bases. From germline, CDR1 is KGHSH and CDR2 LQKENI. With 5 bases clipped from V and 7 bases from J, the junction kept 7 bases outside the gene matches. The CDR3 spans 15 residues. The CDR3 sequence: CASSFSTGGNGELFF. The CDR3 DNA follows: TGTGCCAGCTCATTTTCGACAGGGGGCAACGGGGAGCTGTTTTTT.

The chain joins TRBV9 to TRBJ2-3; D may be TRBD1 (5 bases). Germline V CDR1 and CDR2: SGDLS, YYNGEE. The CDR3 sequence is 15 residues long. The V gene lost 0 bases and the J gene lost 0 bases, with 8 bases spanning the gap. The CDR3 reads CASSVGAGSTDTQYF. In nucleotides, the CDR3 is TGTGCCAGCAGCGTAGGGGCAGGGAGCACAGATACGCAGTATTTT.

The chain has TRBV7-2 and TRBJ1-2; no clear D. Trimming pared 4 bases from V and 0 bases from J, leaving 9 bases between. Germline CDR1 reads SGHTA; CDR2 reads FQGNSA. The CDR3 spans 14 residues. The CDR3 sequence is CASSSSTANYGYTF. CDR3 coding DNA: TGTGCCAGCAGCTCCTCTACGGCTAACTATGGCTACACCTTC.

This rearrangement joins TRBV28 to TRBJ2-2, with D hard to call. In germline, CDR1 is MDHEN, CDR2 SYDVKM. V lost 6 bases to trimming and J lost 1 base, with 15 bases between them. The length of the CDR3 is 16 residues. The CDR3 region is CASSPPRPKNTGELFF. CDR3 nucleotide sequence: TGTGCCAGCAGCCCCCCCCGGCCGAAGAACACCGGGGAGCTGTTTTTT.

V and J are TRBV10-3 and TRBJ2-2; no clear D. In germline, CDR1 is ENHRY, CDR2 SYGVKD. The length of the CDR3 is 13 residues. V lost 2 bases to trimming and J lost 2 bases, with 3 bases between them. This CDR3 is CAISEGNTGELFF. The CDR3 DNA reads TGTGCCATCAGTGAGGGAAACACCGGGGAGCTGTTTTTT.

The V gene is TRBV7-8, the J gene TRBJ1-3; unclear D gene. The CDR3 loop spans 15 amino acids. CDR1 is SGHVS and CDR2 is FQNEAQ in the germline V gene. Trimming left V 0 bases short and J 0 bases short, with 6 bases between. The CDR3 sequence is CASSLAIHSGNTIYF. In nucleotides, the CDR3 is TGTGCCAGCAGCTTAGCGATCCACTCTGGAAACACCATATATTTT.

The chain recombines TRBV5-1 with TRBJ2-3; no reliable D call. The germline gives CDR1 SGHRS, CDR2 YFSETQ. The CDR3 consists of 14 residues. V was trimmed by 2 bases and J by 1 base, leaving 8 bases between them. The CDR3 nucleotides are TGCGCCAGCAGCTTTTCCGATGGCACAGATACGCAGTATTTT. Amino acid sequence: CASSFSDGTDTQYF.

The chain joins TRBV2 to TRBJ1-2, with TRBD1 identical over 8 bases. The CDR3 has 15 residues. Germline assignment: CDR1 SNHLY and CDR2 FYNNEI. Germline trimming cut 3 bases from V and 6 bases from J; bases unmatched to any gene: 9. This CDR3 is CASSDLAGGADGYTF. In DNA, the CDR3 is TGTGCCAGCAGTGATTTAGCAGGGGGCGCCGATGGCTACACCTTC.

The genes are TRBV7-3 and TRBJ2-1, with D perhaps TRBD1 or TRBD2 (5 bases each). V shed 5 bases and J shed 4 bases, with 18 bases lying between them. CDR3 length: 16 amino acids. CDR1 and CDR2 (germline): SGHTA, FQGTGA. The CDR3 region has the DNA TGTGCCAGCAGCCAGAAGGGACCGAACCCTTACAATGAGCAGTTCTTC. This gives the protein CASSQKGPNPYNEQFF. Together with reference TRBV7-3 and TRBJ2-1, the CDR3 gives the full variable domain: GAGVSQTPSNKVTEKGKYVELRCDPISGHTALYWYRQSLGQGPEFLIYFQGTGAADDSGLPNDRFFAVRPEGSVSTLKIQRTERGDSAVYLCASSQKGPNPYNEQFFGPGTRLTVL.

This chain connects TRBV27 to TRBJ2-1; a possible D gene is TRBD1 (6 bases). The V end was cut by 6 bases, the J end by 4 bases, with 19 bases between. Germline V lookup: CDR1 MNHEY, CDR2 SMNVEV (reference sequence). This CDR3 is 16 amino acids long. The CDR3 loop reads CASSPRPGQIYNEQFF. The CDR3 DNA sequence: TGTGCCAGCAGCCCCCGCCCGGGACAAATTTACAATGAGCAGTTCTTC.

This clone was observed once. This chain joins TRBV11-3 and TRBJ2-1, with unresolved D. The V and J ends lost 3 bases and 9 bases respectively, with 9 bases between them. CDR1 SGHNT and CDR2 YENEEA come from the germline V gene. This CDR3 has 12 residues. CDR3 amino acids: CASSFLVGEQFF. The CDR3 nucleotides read TGTGCCAGCAGCTTTTTAGTTGGTGAGCAGTTCTTC.

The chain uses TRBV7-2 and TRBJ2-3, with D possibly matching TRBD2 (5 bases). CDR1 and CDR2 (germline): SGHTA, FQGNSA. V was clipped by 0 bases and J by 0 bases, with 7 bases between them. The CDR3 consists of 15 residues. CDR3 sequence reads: CASSLAAGSTDTQYF. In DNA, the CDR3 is TGTGCCAGCAGCTTAGCGGCGGGTAGCACAGATACGCAGTATTTT.

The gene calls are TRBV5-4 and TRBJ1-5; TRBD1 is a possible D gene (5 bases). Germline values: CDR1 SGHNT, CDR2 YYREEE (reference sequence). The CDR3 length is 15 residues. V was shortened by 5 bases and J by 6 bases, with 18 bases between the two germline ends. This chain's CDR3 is CASSPGGESGQPQHF. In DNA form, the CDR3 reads TGTGCCAGCAGTCCCGGGGGGGAATCGGGTCAGCCCCAGCATTTT.

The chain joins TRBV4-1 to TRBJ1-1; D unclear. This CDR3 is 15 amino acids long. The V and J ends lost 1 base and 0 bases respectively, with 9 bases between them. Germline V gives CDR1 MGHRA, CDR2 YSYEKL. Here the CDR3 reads CASSQAVTLNTEAFF. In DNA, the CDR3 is TGCGCCAGCAGCCAAGCGGTCACGTTGAACACTGAAGCTTTCTTT.

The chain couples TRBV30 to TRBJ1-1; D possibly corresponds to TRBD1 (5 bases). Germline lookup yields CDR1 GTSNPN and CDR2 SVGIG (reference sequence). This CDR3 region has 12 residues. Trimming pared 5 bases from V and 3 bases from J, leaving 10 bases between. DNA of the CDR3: TGTGCCTGGGGGGACGGTCACACTGAAGCTTTCTTT. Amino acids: CAWGDGHTEAFF.

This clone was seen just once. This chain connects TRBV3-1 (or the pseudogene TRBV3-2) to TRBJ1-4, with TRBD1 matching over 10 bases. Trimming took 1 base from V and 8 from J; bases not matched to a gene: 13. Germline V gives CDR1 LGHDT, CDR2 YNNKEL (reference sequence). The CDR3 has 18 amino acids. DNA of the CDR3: TGTGCCAGCAGCCAAGCCCCAGGGACAGGGGTCTCAAGGGAAAAACTGTTTTTT. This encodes CASSQAPGTGVSREKLFF.

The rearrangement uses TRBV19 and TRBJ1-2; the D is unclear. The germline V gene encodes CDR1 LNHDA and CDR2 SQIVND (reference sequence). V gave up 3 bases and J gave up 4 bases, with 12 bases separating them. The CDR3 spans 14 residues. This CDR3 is CASSIRTGIYGYTF. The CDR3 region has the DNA TGTGCCAGTAGTATCCGGACGGGAATCTATGGCTACACCTTC.

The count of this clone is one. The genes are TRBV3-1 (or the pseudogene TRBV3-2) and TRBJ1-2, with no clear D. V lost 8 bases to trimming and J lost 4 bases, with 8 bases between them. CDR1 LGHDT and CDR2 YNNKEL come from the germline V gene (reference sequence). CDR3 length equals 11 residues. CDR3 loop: CASYTSYGYTF. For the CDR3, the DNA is TGTGCCAGCTACACTAGCTATGGCTACACCTTC.

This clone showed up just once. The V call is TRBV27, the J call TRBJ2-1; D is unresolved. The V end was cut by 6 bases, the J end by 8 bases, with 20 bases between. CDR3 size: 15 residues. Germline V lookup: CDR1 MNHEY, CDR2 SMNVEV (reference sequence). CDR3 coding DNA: TGTGCCAGCAGAAAGACGGAACTACCCGGGCATGAGCAGTTCTTC. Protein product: CASRKTELPGHEQFF.

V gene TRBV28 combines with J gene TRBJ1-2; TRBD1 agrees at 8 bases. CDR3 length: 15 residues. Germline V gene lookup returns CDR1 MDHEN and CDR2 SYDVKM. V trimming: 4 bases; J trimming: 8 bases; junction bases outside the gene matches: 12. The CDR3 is CASSYLPDREKGYTF. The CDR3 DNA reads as TGTGCCAGCAGTTATTTACCGGACAGGGAAAAGGGCTACACCTTC.